Listed here is a single T cell receptor beta chain. Its antigen has not been determined. One base away there is no much larger clone; base qualities are not given. The treatment or condition label here, explained by the study, means: allogeneic hematopoietic cell transplantation with graft depleted of TCRalphabeta T cells and CD19 B cells. The transplant recipients were children given TCRalphabeta/CD19-depleted allogeneic hematopoietic cell grafts. Germline trimming amounts to 3 bases on V and 4 bases on J, with 12 as the count of junction bases outside the gene matches. In the germline V gene, CDR1 corresponds to LGHNA and CDR2 to YSLEER. From the cysteine up to the phenylalanine, the CDR3 has a length of 17 residues. Only the CDR3 part of the read is kept: 51 bases, read in frame from the first base. These data are taken from a study of T-cell reconstitution after alpha-beta-depleted transplantation in children (dated by TCRdb to the mid-2010s). In the study overall: T-cell immune reconstitution after TCRalphabeta/CD19-depleted allogeneic hematopoietic cell transplantation in children was quantitatively tracked in the study by means of TCR repertoire profiling.

The paper as a whole reports these results and caveats: Apparently early alphabetaT-cell count recovery about two months after transplant reportedly relied on only several hundred rapidly expanded clones derived from non-depleted graft cells. In some patients, high TCRbeta diversity at day 60 was attributed to recipient T cells and intrathymic progenitors that had survived conditioning. Hyperexpanded clone frequencies declined over subsequent months; after one year, T-cell counts and TCRbeta diversity were mostly attributed to newly produced T cells.

Library generation was performed with PCR. Reads for this sample came from an Illumina HiSeq 2500. Molecular barcoding was employed in the preparation of TCR libraries, with unique molecular identifiers being used to normalize TCRbeta repertoire quantification. TCRdb trimmed the raw reads at Q25, called clones with MiXCR and kept productive beta chains. Each entry merges the rows of one CDR3 protein and shows their most common DNA and genes. The sample table holds hundreds of thousands of distinct CDR3 sequences, of which 15% to 20% were seen once. The top ten clones comprise about 41% of the sample.

This chain joins TRBV4-3 to TRBJ2-1; the junction holds 7 bases that match TRBD2. The sequencing here drew on PBMCs, mostly from graft donor cells, taken 360 days after TCRalphabeta/CD19-depleted stem cell transplant. The TCR was taken from a male patient aged 2-15 years who had a stem cell transplant for acute lymphoblastic leukemia, so the T cells may come from the graft donor. The CDR3 region: CASSQEGLFGSYNEQFF. The DNA is as follows: TGCGCCAGCAGCCAGGAGGGACTATTCGGTAGTTACAATGAGCAGTTCTTC.